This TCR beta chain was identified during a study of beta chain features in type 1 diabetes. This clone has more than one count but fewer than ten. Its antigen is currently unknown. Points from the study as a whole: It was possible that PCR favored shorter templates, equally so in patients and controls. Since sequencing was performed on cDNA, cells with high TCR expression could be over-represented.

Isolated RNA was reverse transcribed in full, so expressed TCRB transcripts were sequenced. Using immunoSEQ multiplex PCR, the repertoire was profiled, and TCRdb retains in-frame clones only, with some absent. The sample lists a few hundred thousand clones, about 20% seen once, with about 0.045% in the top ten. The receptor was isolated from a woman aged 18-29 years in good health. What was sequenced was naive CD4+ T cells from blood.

The CDR3 nucleotides read TGTGCCAGCAGCCCGGGACAGGGGGCAGAGACCCAGTACTTC. Amino acid sequence: CASSPGQGAETQYF. J is TRBJ2-5 and V is TRBV7-2; 12 bases fit TRBD1. This CDR3 spans 14 amino acids. Per germline, CDR1 SGHTA and CDR2 FQGNSA. V lost 5 bases and J lost 4; bases outside the gene matches: 2. The full variable domain, completed using reference TRBV7-2 and TRBJ2-5, is GAGVSQSPSNKVTEKGKDVELRCDPISGHTALYWYRQSLGQGLEFLIYFQGNSAPDKSGLPSDRFSAERTGGSVSTLTIQRTQQEDSAVYLCASSPGQGAETQYFGPGTRLLVL.